Detailed here is one TCR beta chain. Its target is unknown. This entry is derived from a study of cytomegalovirus exposure and HLA in healthy donors. Study-wide context: The 110 million or so unique TCR beta sequences, from 150 million to 200 million T cells, were found by an earlier analysis. Study observations and caveats: The classifier, whose performance was assessed in both the original and validation cohorts, reportedly diagnosed cytomegalovirus status with high specificity and sensitivity. The study recorded some 160 TCR beta chains that were cytomegalovirus-associated.

Primers for the PCR totalled 60 Vbeta and 13 Jbeta. Using immunoSEQ multiplex PCR, the repertoire was profiled, and TCRdb retains in-frame clones only, with some absent. Here the sample table reports about 200,000 clones. Per the germline V gene, CDR1 is MGHRA and CDR2 is YSYEKL. The junction had 9 bases not matched to a gene; V was cut back by 6 bases and J by 6 bases. The CDR3 consists of 15 residues. The receptor's source is a man under 40 in good health and CMV-seronegative. This chain uses TRBV4-1 with TRBJ1-1; TRBD1 aligns across 11 bases. Material: PBMCs. CDR3 sequence (DNA): TGCGCCAGCAGGCGGACAGGGGGCGCATCATCTGAAGCTTTCTTT. Translated: CASRRTGGASSEAFF.